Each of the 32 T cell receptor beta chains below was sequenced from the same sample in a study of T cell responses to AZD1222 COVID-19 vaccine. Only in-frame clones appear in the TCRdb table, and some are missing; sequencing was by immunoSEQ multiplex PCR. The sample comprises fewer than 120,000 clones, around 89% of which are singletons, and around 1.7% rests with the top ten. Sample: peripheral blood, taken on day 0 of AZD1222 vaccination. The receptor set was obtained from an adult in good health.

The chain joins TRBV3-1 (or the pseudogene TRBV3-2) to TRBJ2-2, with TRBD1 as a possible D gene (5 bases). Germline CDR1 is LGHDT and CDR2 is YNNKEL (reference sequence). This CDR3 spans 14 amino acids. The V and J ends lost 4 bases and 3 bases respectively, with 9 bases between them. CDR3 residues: CASSRGRYTGELFF. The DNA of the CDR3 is TGTGCCAGCAGCCGGGGCAGATACACCGGGGAGCTGTTTTTT.

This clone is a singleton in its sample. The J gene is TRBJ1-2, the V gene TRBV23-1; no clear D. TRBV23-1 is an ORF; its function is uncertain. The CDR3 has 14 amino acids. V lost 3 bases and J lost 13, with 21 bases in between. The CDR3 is CASSHHPSRVFSTF. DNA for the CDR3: TGCGCCAGCAGTCATCATCCCTCCCGTGTCTTCAGCACCTTC.

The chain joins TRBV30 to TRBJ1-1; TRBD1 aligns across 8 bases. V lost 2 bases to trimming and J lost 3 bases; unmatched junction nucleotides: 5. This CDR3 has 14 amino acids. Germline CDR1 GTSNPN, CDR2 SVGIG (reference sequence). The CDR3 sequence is CAWSLGTGDTEAFF. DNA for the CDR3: TGTGCCTGGAGTCTCGGGACAGGTGACACTGAAGCTTTCTTT.

CDR3: CASSPGGTPTNEQFF. CDR3 DNA sequence: TGTGCCAGCAGCCCGGGCGGGACACCCACCAATGAGCAGTTCTTC. The chain joins TRBV11-2 to TRBJ2-1; D may be TRBD1 or TRBD2 (6 bases each). The CDR3 consists of 15 residues. Germline loops: CDR1 SGHAT, CDR2 FQNNGV. The germline V and J ends were trimmed by 5 bases and 6 bases, with 17 bases remaining between them.

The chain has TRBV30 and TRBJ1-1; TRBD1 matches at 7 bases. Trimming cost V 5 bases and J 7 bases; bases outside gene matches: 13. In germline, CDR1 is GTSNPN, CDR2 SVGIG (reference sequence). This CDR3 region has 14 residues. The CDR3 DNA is TGTGCCTGGGGGGACAGAGGGGTTGTGGGTGAAGCTTTCTTT. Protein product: CAWGDRGVVGEAFF.

CDR3 sequence (DNA): TGTGCCAGCAGCTTAGAGGTGTCCTCTGGAAACACCATATATTTT. It translates to CASSLEVSSGNTIYF. The V gene is TRBV11-1, the J gene TRBJ1-3, with no clear D. The CDR3 loop spans 15 amino acids. The V end lost 1 base, the J end lost 0 bases, and 7 bases lay between the germline ends. CDR1 and CDR2 from the germline V gene are SGHAT and FQDESV (reference sequence).

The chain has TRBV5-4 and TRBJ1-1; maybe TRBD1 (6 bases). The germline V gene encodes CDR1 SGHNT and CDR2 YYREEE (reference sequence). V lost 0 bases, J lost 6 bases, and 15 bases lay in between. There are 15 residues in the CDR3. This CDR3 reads CASSLARGGNPEAFF. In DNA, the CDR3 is TGTGCCAGCAGCTTGGCGCGAGGGGGGAATCCTGAAGCTTTCTTT.

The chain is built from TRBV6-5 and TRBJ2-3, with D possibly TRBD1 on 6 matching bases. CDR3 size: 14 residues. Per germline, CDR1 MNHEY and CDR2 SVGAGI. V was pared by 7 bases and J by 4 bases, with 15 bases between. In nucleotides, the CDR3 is TGTGCCAGCACCCCGGTGGGGGCCGCAGATACGCAGTATTTT. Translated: CASTPVGAADTQYF.

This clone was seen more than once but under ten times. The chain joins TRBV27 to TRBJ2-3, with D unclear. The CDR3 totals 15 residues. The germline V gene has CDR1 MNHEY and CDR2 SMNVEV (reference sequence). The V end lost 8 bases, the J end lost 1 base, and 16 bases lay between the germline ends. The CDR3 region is CASRMPGLGTDTQYF. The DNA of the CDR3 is TGTGCCAGCCGAATGCCGGGCCTAGGCACAGATACGCAGTATTTT.

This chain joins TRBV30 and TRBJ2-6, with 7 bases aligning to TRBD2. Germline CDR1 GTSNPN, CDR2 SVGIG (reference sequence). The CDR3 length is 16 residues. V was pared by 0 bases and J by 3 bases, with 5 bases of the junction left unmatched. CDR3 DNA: TGTGCCTGGAGTGTAAGGGACTATCGTGGGGCCAACGTCCTGACTTTC. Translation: CAWSVRDYRGANVLTF.

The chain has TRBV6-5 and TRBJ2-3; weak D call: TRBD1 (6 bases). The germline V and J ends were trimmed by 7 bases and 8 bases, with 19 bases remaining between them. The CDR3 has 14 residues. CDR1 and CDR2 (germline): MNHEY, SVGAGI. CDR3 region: CASTQGGAIGTQYF. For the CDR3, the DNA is TGTGCCAGCACCCAAGGGGGAGCTATCGGTACGCAGTATTTT.

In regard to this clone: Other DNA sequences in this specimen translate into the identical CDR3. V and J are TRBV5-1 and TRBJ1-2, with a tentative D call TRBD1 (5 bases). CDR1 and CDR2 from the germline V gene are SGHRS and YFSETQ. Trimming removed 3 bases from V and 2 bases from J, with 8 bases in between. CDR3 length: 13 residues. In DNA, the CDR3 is TGCGCCAGCAGCTCTACAGGAAACTATGGCTACACCTTC. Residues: CASSSTGNYGYTF.

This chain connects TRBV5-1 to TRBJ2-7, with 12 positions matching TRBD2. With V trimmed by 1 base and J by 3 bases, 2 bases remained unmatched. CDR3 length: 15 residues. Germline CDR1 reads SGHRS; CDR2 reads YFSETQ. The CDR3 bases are TGCGCCAGCAGCTTGCCGACTAGCGGGAGCTACGAGCAGTACTTC. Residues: CASSLPTSGSYEQYF.

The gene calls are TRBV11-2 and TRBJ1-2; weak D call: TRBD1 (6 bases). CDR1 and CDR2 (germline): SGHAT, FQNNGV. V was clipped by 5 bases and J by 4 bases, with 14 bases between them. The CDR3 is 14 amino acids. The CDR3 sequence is CASSPPGHLYGYTF. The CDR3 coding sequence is TGTGCCAGCAGCCCGCCGGGACACCTCTATGGCTACACCTTC.

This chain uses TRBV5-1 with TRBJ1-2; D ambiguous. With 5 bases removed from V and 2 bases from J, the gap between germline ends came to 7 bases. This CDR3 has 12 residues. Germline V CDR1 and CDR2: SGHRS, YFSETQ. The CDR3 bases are TGCGCCAGCAGGGTGGGCAACTATGGCTACACCTTC. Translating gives CASRVGNYGYTF.

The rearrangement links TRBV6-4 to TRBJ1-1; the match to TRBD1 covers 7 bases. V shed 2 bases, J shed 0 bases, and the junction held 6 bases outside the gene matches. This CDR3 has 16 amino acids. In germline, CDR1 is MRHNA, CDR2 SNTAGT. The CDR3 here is CASSDTRQGVNTEAFF. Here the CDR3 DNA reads TGTGCCAGCAGTGACACAAGACAGGGCGTGAACACTGAAGCTTTCTTT.

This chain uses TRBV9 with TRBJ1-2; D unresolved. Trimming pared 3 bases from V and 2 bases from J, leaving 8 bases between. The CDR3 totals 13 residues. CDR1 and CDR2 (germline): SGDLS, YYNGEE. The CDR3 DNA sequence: TGTGCCAGCAGCGAGACTCCCAACTATGGCTACACCTTC. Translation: CASSETPNYGYTF.

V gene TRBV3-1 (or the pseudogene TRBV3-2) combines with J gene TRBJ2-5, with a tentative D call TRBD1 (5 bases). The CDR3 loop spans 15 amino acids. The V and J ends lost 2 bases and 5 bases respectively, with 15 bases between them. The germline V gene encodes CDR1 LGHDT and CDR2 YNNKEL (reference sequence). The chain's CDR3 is CASSQLRRAWETQYF. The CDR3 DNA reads TGTGCCAGCAGCCAACTCCGCAGGGCATGGGAGACCCAGTACTTC.

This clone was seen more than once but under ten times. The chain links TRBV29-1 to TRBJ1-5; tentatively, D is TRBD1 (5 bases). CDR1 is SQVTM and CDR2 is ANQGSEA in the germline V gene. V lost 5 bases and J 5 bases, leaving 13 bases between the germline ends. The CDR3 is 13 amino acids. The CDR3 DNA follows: TGCAGCGTTCTCGACCAGGGATATCAGCCCCAGCATTTT. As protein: CSVLDQGYQPQHF.

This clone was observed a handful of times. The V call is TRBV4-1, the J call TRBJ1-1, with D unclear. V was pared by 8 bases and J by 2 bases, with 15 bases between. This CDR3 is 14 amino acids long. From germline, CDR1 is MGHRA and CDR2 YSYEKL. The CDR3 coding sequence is TGCGCCAGCTCCGGTCCGGCCTTTAACACTGAAGCTTTCTTT. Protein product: CASSGPAFNTEAFF.

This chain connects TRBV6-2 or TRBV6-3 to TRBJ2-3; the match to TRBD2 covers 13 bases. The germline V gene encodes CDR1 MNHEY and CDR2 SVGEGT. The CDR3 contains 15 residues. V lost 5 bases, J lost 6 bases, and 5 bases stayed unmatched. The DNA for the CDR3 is TGTGCCAGCAGTAGACTAGCGGGAGGTAGGGATACGCAGTATTTT. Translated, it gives CASSRLAGGRDTQYF.

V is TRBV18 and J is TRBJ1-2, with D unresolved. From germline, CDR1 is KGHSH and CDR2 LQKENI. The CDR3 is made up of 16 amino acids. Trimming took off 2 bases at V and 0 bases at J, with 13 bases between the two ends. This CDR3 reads CASSPTTELANYGYTF. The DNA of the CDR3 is TGTGCCAGCTCACCAACCACAGAGTTAGCTAACTATGGCTACACCTTC.

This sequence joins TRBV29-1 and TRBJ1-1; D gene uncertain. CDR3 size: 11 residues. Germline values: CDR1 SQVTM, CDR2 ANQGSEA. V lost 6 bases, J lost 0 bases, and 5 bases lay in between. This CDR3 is CSVPVNTEAFF. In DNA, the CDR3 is TGCAGCGTCCCAGTGAACACTGAAGCTTTCTTT.

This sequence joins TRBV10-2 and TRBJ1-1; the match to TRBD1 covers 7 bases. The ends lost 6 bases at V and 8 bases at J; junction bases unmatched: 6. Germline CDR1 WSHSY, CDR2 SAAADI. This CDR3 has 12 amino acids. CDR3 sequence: CASREPGQEAFF. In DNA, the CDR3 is TGCGCCAGCAGGGAACCGGGACAGGAAGCTTTCTTT.

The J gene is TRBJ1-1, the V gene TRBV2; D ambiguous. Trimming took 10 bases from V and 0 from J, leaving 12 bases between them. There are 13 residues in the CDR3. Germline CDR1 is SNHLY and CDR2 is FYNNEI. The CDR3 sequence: CATKITVNTEAFF. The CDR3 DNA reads TGTGCCACCAAGATTACAGTGAACACTGAAGCTTTCTTT. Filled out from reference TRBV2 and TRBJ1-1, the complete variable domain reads EPEVTQTPSHQVTQMGQEVILRCVPISNHLYFYWYRQILGQKVEFLVSFYNNEISEKSEIFDDQFSVERPDGSNFTLKIRSTKLEDSAMYFCATKITVNTEAFFGQGTRLTVV.

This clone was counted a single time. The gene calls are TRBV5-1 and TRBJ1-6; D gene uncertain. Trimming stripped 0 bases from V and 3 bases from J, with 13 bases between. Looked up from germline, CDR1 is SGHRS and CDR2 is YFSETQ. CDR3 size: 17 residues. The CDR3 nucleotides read TGCGCCAGCAGCTTGGCCCAGGTCAACGTCTATAATTCACCCCTCCACTTT. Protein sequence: CASSLAQVNVYNSPLHF.

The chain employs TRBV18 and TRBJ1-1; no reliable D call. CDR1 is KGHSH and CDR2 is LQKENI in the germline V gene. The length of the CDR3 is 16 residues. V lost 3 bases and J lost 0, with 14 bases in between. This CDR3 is CASSPGTTSMNTEAFF. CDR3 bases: TGTGCCAGCTCACCGGGAACGACTTCCATGAACACTGAAGCTTTCTTT.

CDR3 amino acids: CASSDPLGVFYGYTF. Here the CDR3 DNA reads TGTGCCAGTAGTGATCCACTGGGGGTATTCTATGGCTACACCTTC. The chain couples TRBV19 to TRBJ1-2, with TRBD1 as a possible D gene (5 bases). The CDR3 consists of 15 residues. The ends were cut back, 5 bases at V and 4 bases at J, with 17 bases in the middle. Germline assignment: CDR1 LNHDA and CDR2 SQIVND (reference sequence).

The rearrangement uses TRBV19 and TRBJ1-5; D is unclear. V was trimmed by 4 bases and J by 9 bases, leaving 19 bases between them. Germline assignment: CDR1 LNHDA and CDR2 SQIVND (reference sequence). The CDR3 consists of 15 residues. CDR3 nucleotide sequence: TGTGCCAGTAGTACCCCCTCGCGCGGGGATTGGCCCCAGCATTTT. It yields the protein CASSTPSRGDWPQHF.

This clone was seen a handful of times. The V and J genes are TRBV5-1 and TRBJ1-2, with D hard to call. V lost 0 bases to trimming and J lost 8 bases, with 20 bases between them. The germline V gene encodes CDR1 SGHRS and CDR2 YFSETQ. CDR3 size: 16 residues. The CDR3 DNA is TGCGCCAGCAGCTTGGCCACCGAAAACCTGAACTGGGGCTACACCTTC. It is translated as CASSLATENLNWGYTF.

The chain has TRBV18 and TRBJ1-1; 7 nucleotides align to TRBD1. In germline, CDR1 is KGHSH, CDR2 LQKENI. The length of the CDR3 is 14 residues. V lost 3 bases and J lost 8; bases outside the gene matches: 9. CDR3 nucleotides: TGTGCCAGCTCACCGGGACAGAGAGAACGGGAAGCTTTCTTT. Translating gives CASSPGQREREAFF. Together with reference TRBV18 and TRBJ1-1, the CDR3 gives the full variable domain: NAGVMQNPRHLVRRRGQEARLRCSPMKGHSHVYWYRQLPEEGLKFMVYLQKENIIDESGMPKERFSAEFPKEGPSILRIQQVVRGDSAAYFCASSPGQREREAFFGQGTRLTVV.

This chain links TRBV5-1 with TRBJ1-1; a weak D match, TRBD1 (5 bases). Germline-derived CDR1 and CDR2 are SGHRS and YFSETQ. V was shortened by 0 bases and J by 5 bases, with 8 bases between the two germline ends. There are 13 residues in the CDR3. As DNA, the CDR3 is TGCGCCAGCAGCTTGGCCTGGGGGACTGAAGCTTTCTTT. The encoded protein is CASSLAWGTEAFF.